This entry is about one T cell receptor (beta chain). Its antigen is not known. With 5 bases removed from V and 3 bases from J, the gap between germline ends came to 11 bases. CDR3 length: 12 amino acids. CDR1 SQVTM and CDR2 ANQGSEA come from the germline V gene. The primer mix had 60 Vbeta and 13 Jbeta primers. Measured with immunoSEQ multiplex PCR; TCRdb has only the in-frame clones, and not every one. The sample lists tens of thousands of clones, approximately 79% seen once, with under 3% in the top ten. At sampling all donors were nominally healthy, likely with unrecorded immune exposures. The record originates from a study of cytomegalovirus exposure and HLA in healthy donors. Study-level points and caveats: In an earlier analysis, most TCR beta V segments were productive about 90% or about 30% of the time. Reported performance of the classifier showed diagnosis of cytomegalovirus status with high specificity and sensitivity.

The rearrangement uses TRBV29-1 and TRBJ2-7, with TRBD1 as a possible D gene (5 bases). Sequencing was performed on PBMCs. This TCR was recovered from a man aged 30-40 years in good health and CMV-seronegative. In nucleotides, the CDR3 is TGCAGCGTTCGGCAGGGTAGCTACGAGCAGTACTTC. Translated, it gives CSVRQGSYEQYF.